The source of this T cell receptor beta chain is a study of CD8+CD57+ T cells in acquired aplastic anemia. Looking at the study overall: Sorted cells (CD4+ and CD8+) yielded DNA amounts that averaged approximately 3.1 ug. The study, taken as a whole, reports: Patients and controls turned out to have 25 to 35 CD8+ CDR3 sequences in common.

This clonotype was counted at least ten times. Its target is not known. Template material for TCR beta VDJ and CDR3 profiling consisted of genomic DNA. Each CDR3 protein gets one entry after TCRdb re-called the reads with MiXCR. Among a few hundred thousand distinct CDR3 sequences listed, about half were seen once. By flow cytometry, patients selected for sequencing had shown an expansion of CD8+CD57+ cells. Blood sampling was performed on the patients, and none of them had received therapy by then. The CDR3 runs 16 residues. V was clipped by 5 bases and J by 7 bases; unmatched bases: 15. Germline V gene lookup returns CDR1 LNHDA and CDR2 SQIVND (reference sequence).

The chain combines TRBV19 with TRBJ2-3; 7 bases match TRBD2. Material for sequencing was sorted CD4+, CD8+, or CD8+CD57+ T cells (not recorded which) from PBMCs. The clonotype comes from a human donor with aplastic anemia. The CDR3 reads CASSFGLGGSINTQYF. DNA for the CDR3: TGTGCCAGTAGTTTCGGACTCGGCGGGAGCATAAATACGCAGTATTTT.